This T cell receptor beta chain was captured by sequencing in a study of cytomegalovirus exposure and HLA in healthy donors. PCR involved 60 Vbeta and 13 Jbeta primers. Clones were read by immunoSEQ multiplex PCR, and TCRdb kept only the in-frame ones, dropping some. The sample comprises 180,000 or so clones, over 70% of which are singletons, and 3.5% to 4.5% rests with the top ten. This receptor was identified in a woman aged 60 to 75 in good health and CMV-seropositive. Material for sequencing was PBMCs.

The chain's CDR3 is CSVADRGRIISYEQYF. CDR3 DNA sequence: TGCAGCGTCGCAGACAGGGGGCGAATAATCTCCTACGAGCAGTACTTC. The rearrangement uses TRBV29-1 and TRBJ2-7; 10 bases are shared with TRBD1. CDR1 SQVTM and CDR2 ANQGSEA come from the germline V gene. This CDR3 comprises 16 residues. After removal of 6 bases from V and 0 bases from J, the junction contained 11 bases not matched to a gene.